This TCR beta chain is drawn from a study of STAT5B mutations in CD4+ large granular lymphocyte leukemia (dated by TCRdb to about 2022). Regarding the research as a whole: Among the healthy controls, the CDR3 'QG' motif was associated with a particular HLA allele. Flow cytometry performed on FACSCanto II or FACSVerse showed that the purified fractions had more than 95% purity among lymphocytes. The TCRbeta repertoires of CD4+ T-cell large granular lymphocyte leukemia patients were compared with the TCRbeta repertoires of healthy blood donors.

This clone was counted a few times. Its target antigen remains unknown. No base quality values were provided; no much bigger clone lies one nucleotide off. The healthy controls were 37 blood donors, and the buffy coats of these donors were supplied by the Finnish Red Cross blood service. All TCR-sequenced material derived from peripheral blood: patient blood samples and healthy donor buffy coats. Peripheral blood mononuclear cells were isolated by Ficoll-Hypaque gradient centrifugation. Magnetic purification was used to isolate CD4+ cells from the buffy coats of the healthy controls. Genomic DNA was extracted using the Gentra Puregene Cell and Tissue kit, and a Qubit 2.0 fluorometer was used to quantify it. TCRbeta rearrangements were sequenced from genomic DNA using the immunoSEQ assay at survey resolution. From the authors' description of their analysis: In the TCR sequencing data, the lowest productive clonotype frequency that could be detected was 2.59 x 10-5. Only productive TCRbeta rearrangements, defined as complete and in-frame sequences, were included in the analyses. Simpson clonality, calculated in the immunoSEQ Analyzer version 3.0, was used as the measure of sample clonality. Clones were grouped by frequency into very rare, small, medium, large (1-20%) or hyperexpanded (>20%) categories. Generation probabilities were estimated with OLGA 1.2.3, V-gene circos plots were made with VDJtools, specificities were looked up in VDJdb, and CDR3 motifs were identified with GLIPH. TCRdb carries this immuneACCESS record with in-frame sequences only. Its versions omit some clonotypes, under half of them owing to an unresolved V gene in the studies checked, with the rest unexplained. V, J and clone size are taken as reported in that table, and D and trimming were inferred from the DNA itself. Present in this sample are about 40,000 clones, about four fifths of which were seen just once. The ten largest account for approximately 0.35% of the sample.

General findings and caveats noted by the study authors: Data were not HLA-matched; higher clonality in CD4+ versus CD8+ T-LGLL could reflect the relatively small sample size. Each patient's main leukemic clonotypes were private, but less than 30% of these clonotypes showed up at low frequency in the non-leukemic repertoires of other patients. Greater clonality appeared to be present in CD4-sorted patient repertoires than in healthy CD4+ repertoires, and the difference was retained after the putative leukemic clones were removed.

The sample comprised CD4+ T cells from blood buffy coats. This TCR was sampled from a human donor in good health.

In nucleotides, the sequence is TGTGCCAGTAGTAAGTGGGAGGGACGGGACGAGCAGTACTTC. Translated, it gives CASSKWEGRDEQYF. The chain employs TRBV19 and TRBJ2-7; 7 bases in between match TRBD2. The CDR3 spans 14 residues, from the cysteine through the phenylalanine. Only the CDR3 part of the read is kept: 42 bases, read in frame from the first base. V ends up 4 bases short and J 5 bases short, with an unmatched junction base count of 8. The germline V gene encodes CDR1 LNHDA and CDR2 SQIVND (reference sequence).